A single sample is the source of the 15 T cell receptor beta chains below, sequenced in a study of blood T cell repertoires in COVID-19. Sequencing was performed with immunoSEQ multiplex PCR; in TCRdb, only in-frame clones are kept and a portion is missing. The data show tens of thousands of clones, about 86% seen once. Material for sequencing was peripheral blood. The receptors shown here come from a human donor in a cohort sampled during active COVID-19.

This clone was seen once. The CDR3, as DNA: TGTGCCAGCTCAGGGACTAGCGGGGGTCCCAGCTCTGGGGCCAACGTCCTGACTTTC. Translated: CASSGTSGGPSSGANVLTF. V usage is TRBV18 and J usage is TRBJ2-6; 14 bases match TRBD2. This CDR3 is built from 19 residues. Germline V lookup: CDR1 KGHSH, CDR2 LQKENI. With V trimmed by 5 bases and J by 0 bases, 6 bases remained unmatched.

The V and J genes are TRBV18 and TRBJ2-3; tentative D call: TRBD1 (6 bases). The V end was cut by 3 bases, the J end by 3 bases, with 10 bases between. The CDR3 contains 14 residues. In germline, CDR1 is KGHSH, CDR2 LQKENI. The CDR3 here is CASSPLQGTDTQYF. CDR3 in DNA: TGTGCCAGCTCACCCCTACAGGGAACAGATACGCAGTATTTT.

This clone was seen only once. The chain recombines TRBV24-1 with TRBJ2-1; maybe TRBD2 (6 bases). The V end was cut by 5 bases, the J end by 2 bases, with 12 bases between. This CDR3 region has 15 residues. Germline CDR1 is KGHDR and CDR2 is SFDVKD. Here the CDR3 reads CATSAASAAYNEQFF. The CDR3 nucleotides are TGTGCCACCAGTGCGGCTAGCGCGGCCTACAATGAGCAGTTCTTC.

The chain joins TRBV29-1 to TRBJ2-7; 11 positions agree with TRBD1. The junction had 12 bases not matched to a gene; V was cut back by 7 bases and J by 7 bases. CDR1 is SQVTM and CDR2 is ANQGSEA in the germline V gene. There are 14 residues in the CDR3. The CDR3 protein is CSAGQGAGGGEQYF. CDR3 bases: TGCAGCGCCGGACAGGGGGCAGGGGGAGGAGAGCAGTACTTC.

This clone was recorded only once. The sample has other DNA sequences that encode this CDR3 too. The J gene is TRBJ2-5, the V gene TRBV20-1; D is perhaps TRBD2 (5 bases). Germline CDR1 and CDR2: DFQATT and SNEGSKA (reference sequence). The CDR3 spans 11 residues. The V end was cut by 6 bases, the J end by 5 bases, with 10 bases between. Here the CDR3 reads CSARRGETQYF. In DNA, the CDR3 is TGCAGTGCCAGGAGAGGGGAGACCCAGTACTTC.

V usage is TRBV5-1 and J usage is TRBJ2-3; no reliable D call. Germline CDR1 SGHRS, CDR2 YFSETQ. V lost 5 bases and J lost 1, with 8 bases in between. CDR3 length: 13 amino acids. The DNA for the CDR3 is TGCGCCAGCAGTAGCCTTGGCACAGATACGCAGTATTTT. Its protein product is CASSSLGTDTQYF.

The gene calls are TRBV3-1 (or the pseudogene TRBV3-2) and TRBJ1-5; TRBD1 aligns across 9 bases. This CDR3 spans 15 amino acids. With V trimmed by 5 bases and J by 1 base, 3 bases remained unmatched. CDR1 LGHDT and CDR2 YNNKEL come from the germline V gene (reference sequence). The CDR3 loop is CASSSGTGSNQPQHF. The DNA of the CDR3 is TGTGCCAGCAGCTCCGGGACAGGGAGCAATCAGCCCCAGCATTTT.

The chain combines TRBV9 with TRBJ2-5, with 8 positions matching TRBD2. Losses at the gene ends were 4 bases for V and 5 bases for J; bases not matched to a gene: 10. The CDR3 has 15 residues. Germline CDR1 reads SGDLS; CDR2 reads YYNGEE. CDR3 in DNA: TGTGCCAGCAGCTCCTCGGGGGGGCTTGGGGAGACCCAGTACTTC. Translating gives CASSSSGGLGETQYF. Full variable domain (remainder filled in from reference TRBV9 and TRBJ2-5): DSGVTQTPKHLITATGQRVTLRCSPRSGDLSVYWYQQSLDQGLQFLIQYYNGEERAKGNILERFSAQQFPDLHSELNLSSLELGDSALYFCASSSSGGLGETQYFGPGTRLLVL.

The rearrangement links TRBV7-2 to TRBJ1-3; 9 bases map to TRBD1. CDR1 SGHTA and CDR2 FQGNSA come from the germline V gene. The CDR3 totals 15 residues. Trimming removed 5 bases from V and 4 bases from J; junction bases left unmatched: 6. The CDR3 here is CASSRDREYGNTIYF. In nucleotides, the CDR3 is TGTGCCAGCAGCAGGGACAGGGAGTACGGAAACACCATATATTTT.

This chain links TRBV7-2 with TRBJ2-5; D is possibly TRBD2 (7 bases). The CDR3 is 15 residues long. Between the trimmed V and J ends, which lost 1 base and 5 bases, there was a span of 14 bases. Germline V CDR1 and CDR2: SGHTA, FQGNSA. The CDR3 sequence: CASSLGGGGWETQYF. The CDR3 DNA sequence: TGTGCCAGCAGCTTAGGCGGGGGCGGCTGGGAGACCCAGTACTTC.

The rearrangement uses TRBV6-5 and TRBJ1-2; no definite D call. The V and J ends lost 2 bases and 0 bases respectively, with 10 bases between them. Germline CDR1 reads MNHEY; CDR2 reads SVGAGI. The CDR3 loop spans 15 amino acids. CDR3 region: CASSYRWGANYGYTF. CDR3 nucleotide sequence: TGTGCCAGCAGTTACCGGTGGGGAGCTAACTATGGCTACACCTTC.

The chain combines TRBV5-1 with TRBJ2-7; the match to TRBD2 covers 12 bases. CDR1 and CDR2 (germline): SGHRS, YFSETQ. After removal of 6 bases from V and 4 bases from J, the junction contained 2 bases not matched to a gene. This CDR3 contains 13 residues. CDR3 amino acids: CASKTSGGYEQYF. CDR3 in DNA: TGCGCCAGCAAGACTAGCGGGGGATACGAGCAGTACTTC. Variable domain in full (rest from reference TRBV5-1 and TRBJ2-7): KAGVTQTPRYLIKTRGQQVTLSCSPISGHRSVSWYQQTPGQGLQFLFEYFSETQRNKGNFPGRFSGRQFSNSRSEMNVSTLELGDSALYLCASKTSGGYEQYFGPGTRLTVT.

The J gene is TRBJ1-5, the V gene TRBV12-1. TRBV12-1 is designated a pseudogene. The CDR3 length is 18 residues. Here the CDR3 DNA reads TGTGCCAGCAGCGCGGGACGGCGGGACGTCTTTAGCAATCAGCCCCAGCATTTT. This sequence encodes CASSAGRRDVFSNQPQHF.

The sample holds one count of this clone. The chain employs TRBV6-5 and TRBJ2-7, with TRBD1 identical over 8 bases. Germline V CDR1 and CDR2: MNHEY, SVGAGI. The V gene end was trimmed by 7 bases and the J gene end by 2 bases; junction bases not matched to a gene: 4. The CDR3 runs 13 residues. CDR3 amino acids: CASTGTGTYEQYF. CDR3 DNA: TGTGCCAGCACCGGGACAGGCACCTACGAGCAGTACTTC.

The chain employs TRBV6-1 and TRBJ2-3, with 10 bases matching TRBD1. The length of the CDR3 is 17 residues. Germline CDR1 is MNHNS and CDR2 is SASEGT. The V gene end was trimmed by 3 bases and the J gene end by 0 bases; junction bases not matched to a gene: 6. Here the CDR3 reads CASSEAGTGVSTDTQYF. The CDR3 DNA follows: TGTGCCAGCAGTGAGGCCGGGACAGGGGTTAGCACAGATACGCAGTATTTT.